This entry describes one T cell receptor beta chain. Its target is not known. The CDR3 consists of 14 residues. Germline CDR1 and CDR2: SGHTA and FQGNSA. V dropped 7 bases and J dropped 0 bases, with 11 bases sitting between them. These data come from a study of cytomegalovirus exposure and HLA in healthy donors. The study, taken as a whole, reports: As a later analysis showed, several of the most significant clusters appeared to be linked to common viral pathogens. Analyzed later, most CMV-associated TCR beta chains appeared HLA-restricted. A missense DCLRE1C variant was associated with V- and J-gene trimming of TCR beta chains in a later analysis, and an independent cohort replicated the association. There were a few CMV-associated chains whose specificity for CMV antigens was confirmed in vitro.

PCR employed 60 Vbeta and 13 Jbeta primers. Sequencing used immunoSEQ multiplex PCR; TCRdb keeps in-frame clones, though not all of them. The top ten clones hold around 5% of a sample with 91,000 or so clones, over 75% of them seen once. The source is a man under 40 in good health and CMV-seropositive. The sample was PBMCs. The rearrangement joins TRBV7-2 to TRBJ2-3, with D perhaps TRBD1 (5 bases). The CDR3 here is CASTRQSSTDTQYF. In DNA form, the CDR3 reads TGTGCCAGCACCCGACAGTCTAGCACAGATACGCAGTATTTT.